The clone carrying this T cell receptor beta chain came up a few times. Its antigen remains unidentified. The germline CDR1 and CDR2 sequences are MGHRA and YSYEKL. V was cut by 1 base and J by 10 bases, with 11 bases left in between. The CDR3 is 13 residues long. MiXCR, applied by TCRdb to the reads, yields one record per CDR3 protein. The top ten clones hold 18% of a sample with hundreds of thousands of distinct CDR3 sequences, roughly 22% of them seen once. This entry comes from a study of T cell repertoires in cytomegalovirus infection. Study-wide context: Both a matching HLA type and CMV infection were indicated by public TCR beta signatures.

Study-wide findings and caveats: Summed frequency of shared TCR beta families picked out CMV carriers who also had the relevant HLA.

The chain combines TRBV4-1 with TRBJ1-5; D unresolved. The sample consisted of CD8+ T cells from PBMCs. The TCR comes from a human donor in good health (CMV status not recorded). Some clones in this sample may be carry-over from other donors' samples. The CDR3 region has the DNA TGCGCCAGCAGCCAAGGCCCGTTGGGACCCCAGCATTTT. Amino acid sequence: CASSQGPLGPQHF.